Below, 13 T cell receptor beta chains from the same sample are listed, as sequenced in a study of lymphopenia after photon versus proton radiotherapy. TCRdb's table, derived via immunoSEQ multiplex PCR, lists solely in-frame clones and lacks some. The repertoire holds tens of thousands of clones, with around four fifths as singletons. The input for sequencing was peripheral blood, taken from a patient treated with photon-based radiotherapy. These receptors were collected from a man aged 45-60 years with gastric cancer.

The V call is TRBV2, the J call TRBJ2-7; 12 bases match TRBD2. J gave up 1 base and V 4 bases, and 11 bases lay outside the gene matches. CDR1 SNHLY and CDR2 FYNNEI come from the germline V gene. The CDR3 totals 18 residues. CDR3 DNA sequence: TGTGCCAGCAGTGGTTTAACTAGCGGGGGGCGCCATTCCTACGAGCAGTACTTC. Amino acids: CASSGLTSGGRHSYEQYF.

This rearrangement joins TRBV10-3 to TRBJ1-4, with D unresolved. CDR1 is ENHRY and CDR2 is SYGVKD in the germline V gene. The CDR3 is 12 amino acids. With 2 bases removed from V and 6 bases from J, the gap between germline ends came to 4 bases. CDR3 in amino acids: CAISEGHEKLFF. The CDR3 DNA follows: TGTGCCATCAGTGAGGGTCATGAAAAACTGTTTTTT.

The gene calls are TRBV5-4 and TRBJ2-5; 9 bases match TRBD1. The V and J ends lost 4 bases and 5 bases, in that order; junction bases with no gene match: 12. CDR1 and CDR2 (germline): SGHNT, YYREEE (reference sequence). This CDR3 is built from 16 residues. This chain's CDR3 is CASSPRPTGGGETQYF. CDR3 in DNA: TGTGCCAGCAGCCCCAGACCGACAGGGGGTGGTGAGACCCAGTACTTC.

The rearrangement joins TRBV20-1 to TRBJ1-1; D remains unclear. The CDR3 totals 11 residues. Germline assignment: CDR1 DFQATT and CDR2 SNEGSKA (reference sequence). Trimming left V 6 bases short and J 5 bases short, with 10 bases between. CDR3 DNA sequence: TGCAGTGCATTGGTGAGGACTGAAGCTTTCTTT. This encodes CSALVRTEAFF.

The sample holds one count of this clone. The V call is TRBV7-2, the J call TRBJ1-1, with 7 bases matching TRBD1. The CDR3 sequence is 14 residues long. The germline CDR1 and CDR2 sequences are SGHTA and FQGNSA. After removal of 2 bases from V and 3 bases from J, the junction contained 3 bases not matched to a gene. The CDR3 spells CASSLTQGDTEAFF. DNA for the CDR3: TGTGCCAGCAGCTTAACCCAGGGGGACACTGAAGCTTTCTTT.

This clone appeared a single time. V usage is TRBV21-1 and J usage is TRBJ2-7; the DNA was not used to check the table's D call, TRBD2. TRBV21-1 is a documented pseudogene. The CDR3 contains 17 residues. The CDR3 DNA reads as TGTGCCAGCAGCAAACCCCGCCGGGACTTCCAATTCTACGAGCAGTACTTC. Protein product: CASSKPRRDFQFYEQYF.

Note on this clone: Relative to the germline gene, one junction end is altered; a read error may explain this. The J gene is TRBJ1-1, the V gene TRBV7-2; a weak D match, TRBD1 (5 bases). Germline-derived CDR1 and CDR2 are SGHTA and FQGNSA. The CDR3 extends over 15 amino acids. CDR3 loop: CASSLAWGRNTEAFF. The CDR3 DNA follows: TGTGCCAGCAGTTTAGCGTGGGGCAGGAACACTGAAGCTTTCTTT.

The V gene is TRBV6-1, the J gene TRBJ2-7, with a tentative D call TRBD1 (6 bases). The germline V gene has CDR1 MNHNS and CDR2 SASEGT. V was trimmed by 2 bases and J by 2 bases, leaving 13 bases between them. CDR3 length: 15 amino acids. The CDR3, as DNA: TGTGCCAGCAGTGAACCAGGGGCTGCCACCTACGAGCAGTACTTC. Encoded protein: CASSEPGAATYEQYF.

The chain uses TRBV7-2 and TRBJ2-2, with 8 bases fitting TRBD1. Germline V gene data show CDR1 as SGHTA and CDR2 as FQGNSA. The junction had 14 bases not matched to a gene; V was cut back by 5 bases and J by 6 bases. The CDR3 extends over 17 amino acids. CDR3 in amino acids: CASSPAPGQAVSGELFF. The CDR3 DNA reads TGTGCCAGCAGCCCTGCCCCGGGACAGGCGGTGTCCGGGGAGCTGTTTTTT.

The J gene is TRBJ1-5, the V gene TRBV6-8; possible D gene TRBD1, 6 bases. CDR3 length equals 11 residues. CDR1 is MNHGY, CDR2 SAAAGT, per germline. V was shortened by 7 bases and J by 11 bases, with 12 bases between the two germline ends. The CDR3 reads CASTRGGAQHF. The CDR3 DNA sequence: TGTGCCAGCACCAGGGGAGGGGCCCAGCATTTT.

The chain couples TRBV5-6 to TRBJ2-5; 10 bases line up with TRBD2. The CDR3 has 15 amino acids. Germline values: CDR1 SGHDT, CDR2 YYEEEE. J lost 4 bases, V lost 2 bases, and 5 bases had no gene match. CDR3 residues: CASSFELAGIETQYF. CDR3 coding DNA: TGTGCCAGCAGCTTCGAACTAGCGGGAATAGAGACCCAGTACTTC.

The chain has TRBV6-5 and TRBJ2-7, with 11 nucleotides matching TRBD1. V shed 5 bases and J 4 bases; nucleotides not matched to a gene: 7. The CDR3 runs to 15 residues. The germline gives CDR1 MNHEY, CDR2 SVGAGI. The CDR3: CASSAGTGGFYEQYF. CDR3 DNA sequence: TGTGCCAGCAGTGCCGGGACAGGGGGTTTTTACGAGCAGTACTTC.

A few counts support this clone. V is TRBV28 and J is TRBJ1-2, with D unclear. The CDR3 spans 15 residues. The V end was cut by 3 bases, the J end by 2 bases, with 13 bases between. Germline V gene lookup returns CDR1 MDHEN and CDR2 SYDVKM. Written as DNA, the CDR3 is TGTGCCAGCAGTTTTAGGTCCAGACGAAACTATGGCTACACCTTC. It translates to CASSFRSRRNYGYTF.